The 29 T cell receptor beta chains presented below share a single source sample, sequenced in a study of Graves' ophthalmopathy and Graves' hyperthyroidism. Amplified material comprised TCR beta CDR3 regions derived from RNA transcripts. The authors performed first-round RT-PCR with HTBI primers and then a second-round multiplex PCR. TCRdb processed the multiplex PCR reads anew with MiXCR; each CDR3 protein has one entry. The top ten hold around 6.6% of the sample, which has a few hundred thousand distinct CDR3 sequences, roughly 14% seen once. The sample consisted of peripheral blood. The receptors shown here come from a woman between 18 and 29 years old with stable Graves' hyperthyroidism.

Of note for this clonotype: It may be a read error: a sequence one base away is much more abundant. The chain joins TRBV10-3 to TRBJ2-7, with D hard to call. Germline V gene sequence: CDR1 ENHRY, CDR2 SYGVKD. This CDR3 spans 13 amino acids. CDR3 coding DNA: TGTGCCATCAGTGACTCACTGGCGGACGAGCTGTACTTC. Amino acid sequence: CAISDSLADELYF.

V is TRBV6-1 and J is TRBJ2-3; TRBD1 matches at 10 bases. The CDR3 length is 15 residues. The junction had 3 bases not matched to a gene; V was cut back by 4 bases and J by 2 bases. Per the germline V gene, CDR1 is MNHNS and CDR2 is SASEGT. CDR3 in DNA: TGTGCCAGCAGTGTGGGACAGGGGTACACAGATACGCAGTATTTT. The encoded protein is CASSVGQGYTDTQYF.

The table lists this clonotype with many counts. The J gene is TRBJ1-2, the V gene TRBV20-1; 7 positions match TRBD1. J gave up 4 bases and V 3 bases, and 5 bases lay outside the gene matches. The CDR3 sequence is 13 residues long. The V gene's germline CDR1 is DFQATT and CDR2 SNEGSKA (reference sequence). Here the CDR3 reads CSASSGGSYGYTF. The CDR3 coding sequence is TGCAGTGCTAGTTCAGGGGGTAGCTATGGCTACACCTTC.

The table lists this clonotype with many counts. The rearrangement links TRBV12-3 or TRBV12-4 to TRBJ1-2; 8 bases agree with TRBD1. Trimming took 3 bases from V and 8 from J; bases not matched to a gene: 17. The CDR3 sequence is 17 residues long. Here the CDR3 reads CASSFQPLIRTGYGYTF. The CDR3 DNA sequence: TGTGCCAGCAGTTTTCAACCCCTGATACGGACAGGGTACGGCTACACCTTC.

This clonotype appeared many times. This chain joins TRBV7-2 and TRBJ1-1; D is unclear. CDR1 SGHTA and CDR2 FQGNSA come from the germline V gene. The CDR3 length is 13 residues. V was trimmed by 2 bases and J by 3 bases, leaving 7 bases between them. The CDR3, as DNA: TGTGCCAGCAGCTTAAGCGTTTACACTGAAGCTTTCTTT. It is translated as CASSLSVYTEAFF.

This clonotype was detected many times. This chain links TRBV12-3 or TRBV12-4 with TRBJ1-1, with a possible D match to TRBD1 (6 bases). Deletions cut 6 bases from V and 4 bases from J, with 21 bases between. There are 16 residues in the CDR3. The CDR3 bases are TGTGCCAGCAGGGATTGGGGGCGCGGGAGAGGCACTGAAGCTTTCTTT. This sequence encodes CASRDWGRGRGTEAFF.

This clonotype has at least ten counts. The J gene is TRBJ1-5, the V gene TRBV19; 8 bases match TRBD1. The junction had 8 bases not matched to a gene; V was cut back by 1 base and J by 9 bases. Per germline, CDR1 LNHDA and CDR2 SQIVND (reference sequence). The CDR3 is 15 residues long. The CDR3 sequence is CASSIGDRRSWPQHF. CDR3 DNA: TGTGCCAGTAGTATAGGGGACAGGCGTTCATGGCCCCAGCATTTT.

In its sample, this clonotype was seen many times. Here the CDR3 DNA reads TGTGCCAGCAAACCAACCGGACAGGGCTATTCACCCCTCCACTTT. Amino acid sequence: CASKPTGQGYSPLHF. The rearrangement links TRBV12-3 or TRBV12-4 to TRBJ1-6; 8 bases align to TRBD1. V trimming: 7 bases; J trimming: 8 bases; junction bases outside the gene matches: 10. This CDR3 is 15 amino acids long.

This clonotype was seen ten or more times. The V and J genes are TRBV6-2 or TRBV6-3 and TRBJ2-4; TRBD2 aligns across 15 bases. J gave up 1 base and V 5 bases, and 9 bases lay outside the gene matches. This CDR3 comprises 19 residues. Germline V gives CDR1 MNHEY, CDR2 SVGEGT. The CDR3 DNA reads TGTGCCAGCAGTGCCGGACTAGCGGGGGGGCCAGGGGCCAAAAACATTCAGTACTTC. The encoded protein is CASSAGLAGGPGAKNIQYF.

This clonotype was counted many times. The V call is TRBV19, the J call TRBJ2-2, with 8 bases that match TRBD2. V gave up 7 bases and J gave up 11 bases; unmatched junction bases: 12. The CDR3 is 14 amino acids. The V gene's germline CDR1 is LNHDA and CDR2 SQIVND (reference sequence). CDR3 sequence (DNA): TGTGCCAGTACCGGGGGGGGCCCGGTCGTCGAGCTGTTTTTT. It specifies CASTGGGPVVELFF.

This clonotype was counted ten times or more. The CDR3 bases are TGCAGCGTTGAGTTCCAGGGGGGGGAGACCCAGTACTTC. It yields the protein CSVEFQGGETQYF. The chain joins TRBV29-1 to TRBJ2-5; D assignment may be TRBD1 or TRBD2 (7 bases each). Trimming cost V 3 bases and J 5 bases, with 13 bases left between them. Looked up from germline, CDR1 is SQVTM and CDR2 is ANQGSEA. This CDR3 comprises 13 residues.

This clonotype was seen repeatedly, ten times or more. V and J are TRBV20-1 and TRBJ1-5; TRBD1 matches 7 bases. The V segment lost 5 bases and the J segment 3 bases; nucleotides outside the gene matches: 7. Germline loops: CDR1 DFQATT, CDR2 SNEGSKA (reference sequence). The CDR3 is made up of 14 amino acids. The CDR3 coding sequence is TGCAGTGCTTTAGACAGGGCTGACAATCAGCCCCAGCATTTT. This codes for CSALDRADNQPQHF.

This clonotype was seen repeatedly, ten times or more. The chain uses TRBV7-2 and TRBJ1-1; 7 nucleotides match TRBD1. This CDR3 is 15 amino acids long. Trimming took 5 bases from V and 0 from J; bases not matched to a gene: 6. Germline CDR1 is SGHTA and CDR2 is FQGNSA. CDR3 sequence (DNA): TGTGCCAGCAGCACTCGACAGGGCATGAACACTGAAGCTTTCTTT. Protein sequence: CASSTRQGMNTEAFF.

The V and J genes are TRBV4-1 and TRBJ1-5; 9 bases agree with TRBD1. The V gene's germline CDR1 is MGHRA and CDR2 YSYEKL. V gave up 5 bases and J gave up 8 bases; unmatched junction bases: 7. This CDR3 spans 14 amino acids. The CDR3 is CASSNRGPKEPQHF. The CDR3 nucleotides read TGCGCCAGCAGCAACAGGGGGCCGAAAGAGCCCCAGCATTTT.

Many counts were recorded for this clonotype. This chain connects TRBV6-5 to TRBJ1-2; D not resolved. V was pared by 2 bases and J by 8 bases, with 12 bases between. The CDR3 is 13 amino acids. Germline V CDR1 and CDR2: MNHEY, SVGAGI. Here the CDR3 DNA reads TGTGCCAGCAGTTACAACAGAGGAAACGGCTACACCTTC. Translation gives CASSYNRGNGYTF.

There are a few counts of this clonotype. CDR3 in amino acids: CASSLVGVADTQYF. The CDR3 nucleotides read TGTGCCAGCAGCTTAGTTGGAGTGGCAGATACGCAGTATTTT. This chain joins TRBV7-2 and TRBJ2-3; D ambiguous. This CDR3 spans 14 amino acids. V shed 1 base and J shed 4 bases, with 9 bases lying between them. CDR1 and CDR2 (germline): SGHTA, FQGNSA.

This clonotype has at least ten counts. The chain carries TRBV29-1 and TRBJ1-1; TRBD1 aligns across 7 bases. The V and J ends lost 6 bases and 8 bases, in that order; junction bases with no gene match: 12. Germline V gene lookup returns CDR1 SQVTM and CDR2 ANQGSEA. This CDR3 is 13 amino acids long. The CDR3 sequence is CSVVTGAKREAFF. In DNA form, the CDR3 reads TGCAGCGTGGTCACAGGGGCGAAGAGGGAAGCTTTCTTT.

The chain employs TRBV18 and TRBJ1-1; 8 bases align to TRBD1. The CDR3 sequence is 16 residues long. J gave up 1 base and V 5 bases, and 9 bases lay outside the gene matches. The germline CDR1 and CDR2 sequences are KGHSH and LQKENI. The CDR3 DNA reads TGTGCCAGCTCAACGATGGACAGGGTAAGGAACACTGAAGCTTTCTTT. Its translation is CASSTMDRVRNTEAFF.

This clonotype has at least ten counts. The genes are TRBV5-1 and TRBJ2-7; D is unclear. CDR1 SGHRS and CDR2 YFSETQ come from the germline V gene. This CDR3 region has 11 residues. Trimming took off 3 bases at V and 5 bases at J, with 6 bases between the two ends. CDR3: CASSSFHEQYF. CDR3 nucleotides: TGCGCCAGCAGCTCATTCCACGAGCAGTACTTC.

This clonotype showed up many times. The V call is TRBV7-3, the J call TRBJ1-6, with no clear D. Per germline, CDR1 SGHTA and CDR2 FQGTGA. Trimming removed 2 bases from V and 7 bases from J, with 6 bases in between. The length of the CDR3 is 13 residues. In nucleotides, the CDR3 is TGTGCCAGCAGCTTATCCGCAAATTCACCCCTCCACTTT. This translates into CASSLSANSPLHF.

This clonotype has at least ten counts. V and J are TRBV19 and TRBJ2-5; 9 nucleotides agree with TRBD1. Germline CDR1 reads LNHDA; CDR2 reads SQIVND (reference sequence). After removal of 6 bases from V and 5 bases from J, the junction contained 10 bases not matched to a gene. The CDR3 runs 15 residues. The CDR3 DNA follows: TGTGCCAGTAGCGTGCGGGACAGGGATTGGGAGACCCAGTACTTC. Its translation: CASSVRDRDWETQYF.

This clonotype has at least ten counts. This chain links TRBV20-1 with TRBJ1-2, with D perhaps TRBD1 (5 bases). V shed 1 base and J shed 6 bases, with 18 bases lying between them. The CDR3 runs 15 residues. Germline V lookup: CDR1 DFQATT, CDR2 SNEGSKA (reference sequence). The CDR3 DNA follows: TGCAGTGCTAGAGCCCGACGTGGGGCGCGAGATGGCTACACCTTC. Protein: CSARARRGARDGYTF.

The chain combines TRBV11-1 with TRBJ1-5, with D possibly matching TRBD1 (5 bases). Per the germline V gene, CDR1 is SGHAT and CDR2 is FQDESV (reference sequence). The ends were cut back, 4 bases at V and 1 base at J, with 17 bases in the middle. The CDR3 extends over 17 amino acids. The CDR3 here is CASSSHGAGWSNQPQHF. Written as DNA, the CDR3 is TGTGCCAGCAGCTCCCATGGCGCAGGGTGGAGCAATCAGCCCCAGCATTTT.

This clonotype appeared many times. The V call is TRBV11-2, the J call TRBJ1-5; D is unclear. In germline, CDR1 is SGHAT, CDR2 FQNNGV. This CDR3 spans 13 amino acids. V lost 1 base and J lost 5, with 6 bases in between. The CDR3 region has the DNA TGTGCCAGCAGCTTAGTTGGCTATCAGCCCCAGCATTTT. Protein product: CASSLVGYQPQHF.

The table lists this clonotype with a few counts. The V call is TRBV7-8, the J call TRBJ2-5, with a tentative D call TRBD2 (5 bases). Germline V gene sequence: CDR1 SGHVS, CDR2 FQNEAQ. The CDR3 runs to 13 residues. Deletions cut 5 bases from V and 14 bases from J, with 21 bases between. This chain's CDR3 is CASSPALAPNPYF. Written as DNA, the CDR3 is TGTGCCAGCAGCCCCGCGCTAGCCCCTAACCCATACTTC.

The chain combines TRBV3-1 with TRBJ2-7; no definite D call. Germline CDR1 and CDR2: LGHDT and YNNKEL (reference sequence). The V end lost 2 bases, the J end lost 7 bases, and 15 bases lay between the germline ends. This CDR3 comprises 14 residues. In DNA form, the CDR3 reads TGTGCCAGCAGCCAATTAGATGTTGGTTCAGAGCAGTACTTC. Translating gives CASSQLDVGSEQYF.

Ten or more counts support this clonotype. The rearrangement joins TRBV5-6 to TRBJ2-5; 10 nucleotides align to TRBD2. In germline, CDR1 is SGHDT, CDR2 YYEEEE. The V gene end was trimmed by 4 bases and the J gene end by 2 bases; junction bases not matched to a gene: 11. The CDR3 extends over 17 amino acids. The chain's CDR3 is CASSHLASGGTQETQYF. In nucleotides, the CDR3 is TGTGCCAGCAGCCATCTTGCTAGCGGGGGTACTCAAGAGACCCAGTACTTC.

This clonotype was seen only a few times. The V and J genes are TRBV24-1 and TRBJ2-5, with D tentatively TRBD1 (6 bases). The CDR3 contains 16 residues. Germline CDR1 and CDR2: KGHDR and SFDVKD. V dropped 3 bases and J dropped 2 bases, with 15 bases sitting between them. CDR3 region: CATSDVFGQSQETQYF. CDR3 nucleotide sequence: TGTGCCACCAGTGATGTGTTCGGACAGTCACAAGAGACCCAGTACTTC.

The sample holds many counts of this clonotype. The chain links TRBV6-2 or TRBV6-3 to TRBJ2-6; a possible D gene is TRBD2 (6 bases). Germline loops: CDR1 MNHEY, CDR2 SVGEGT. The CDR3 extends over 14 amino acids. V lost 8 bases and J lost 4, with 12 bases in between. The CDR3 DNA reads TGTGCCAGCGGAGGGGTCCCCGGGGCCAACGTCCTGACTTTC. Translated: CASGGVPGANVLTF.